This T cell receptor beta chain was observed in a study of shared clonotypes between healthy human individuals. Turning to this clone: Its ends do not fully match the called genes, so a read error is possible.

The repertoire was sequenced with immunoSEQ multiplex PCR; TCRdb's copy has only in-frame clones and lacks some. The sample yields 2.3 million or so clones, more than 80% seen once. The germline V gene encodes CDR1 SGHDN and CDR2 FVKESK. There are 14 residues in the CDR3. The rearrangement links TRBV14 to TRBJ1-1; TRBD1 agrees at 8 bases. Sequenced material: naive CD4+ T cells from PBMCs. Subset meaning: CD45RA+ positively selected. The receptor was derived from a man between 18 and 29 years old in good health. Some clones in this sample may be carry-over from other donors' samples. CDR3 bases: TGTGCCAGCAGCAAAGACTGGGACAGGCCTGAAGCTTTCTTT. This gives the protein CASSKDWDRPEAFF. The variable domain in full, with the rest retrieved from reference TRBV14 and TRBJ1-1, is EAGVTQFPSHSVIEKGQTVTLRCDPISGHDNLYWYRRVMGKEIKFLLHFVKESKQDESGMPNNRFLAERTGGTYSTLKVQPAELEDSGVYFCASSKDWDRPEAFFGQGTRLTVV.